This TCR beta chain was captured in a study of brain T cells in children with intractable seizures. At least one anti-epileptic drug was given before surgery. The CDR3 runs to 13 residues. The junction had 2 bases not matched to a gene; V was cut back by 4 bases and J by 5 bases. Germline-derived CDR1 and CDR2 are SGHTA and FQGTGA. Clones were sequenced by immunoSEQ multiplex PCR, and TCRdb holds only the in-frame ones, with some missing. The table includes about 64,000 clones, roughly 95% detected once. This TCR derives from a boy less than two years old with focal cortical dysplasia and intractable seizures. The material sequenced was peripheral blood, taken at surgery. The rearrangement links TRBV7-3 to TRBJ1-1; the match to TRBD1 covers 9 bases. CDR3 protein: CASSSDRGTEAFF. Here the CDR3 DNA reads TGTGCCAGCAGCTCGGACAGGGGAACTGAAGCTTTCTTT.